The present T cell receptor (beta chain) was sequenced within a study of CD8 T cells in Susac syndrome. Study background: The sequenced Susac syndrome patients included more than five who had clinically active disease and about 8 who were in remission. Treatment status at blood draw for the Susac syndrome patients was therapy-naive, corticosteroids, or intravenous immunoglobulin alone.

This clonotype is a singleton in its sample. What it recognizes is unknown. Germline V gene sequence: CDR1 GTSNPN, CDR2 SVGIG (reference sequence). CDR3 length equals 15 residues. The V end lost 3 bases, the J end lost 3 bases, and 18 bases lay between the germline ends. An input of roughly 0.45 to 1 ug of RNA was subjected to reverse transcription using random hexamers. TCRdb re-derived calls from the immunoSEQ multiplex PCR reads in MiXCR, one entry per CDR3 protein. Of roughly 220,000 distinct CDR3 sequences listed, less than 95% were seen once; the top ten hold under 0.2%. Study-wide results and limits: The study conceded that its TCR sequencing and HLA analysis involved relatively few individuals.

Input material: CD4+ T cells from PBMCs. This clonotype originated in a human donor with Susac syndrome. The chain carries TRBV30 and TRBJ2-7; unclear D gene. CDR3 coding DNA: TGTGCCTGGAGGTCTCTCGACACGCGCTTCTACGAGCAGTACTTC. Protein product: CAWRSLDTRFYEQYF.